A selection of T cell receptor beta chains follows, all from one sample in a study of beta chain features in type 1 diabetes. The data were produced by immunoSEQ multiplex PCR, yet TCRdb's version contains in-frame clones alone and is incomplete. This sample carries almost 350,000 clones, less than 10% of them seen once, and the ten largest clones take around 0.44%. Input material: central memory CD4+ T cells from blood. These receptors were obtained from a woman younger than 30 in good health. The CDR3 runs from the conserved cysteine through the conserved F or W. Each record gives: J gene, V gene, CDR3 protein.

j_call: TRBJ2-1; v_call: TRBV28; cdr3_aa: CASSLRGSYNEQFF
j_call: TRBJ2-1; v_call: TRBV10-3; cdr3_aa: CAIRTSGRNEQFF
j_call: TRBJ2-5; v_call: TRBV7-2; cdr3_aa: CASSQYYYETQYF
j_call: TRBJ2-1; v_call: TRBV20-1; cdr3_aa: CSAGQNEQFF
j_call: TRBJ2-1; v_call: TRBV7-2; cdr3_aa: CASSLGLAGHNEQFF
j_call: TRBJ2-3; v_call: TRBV7-2; cdr3_aa: CASSLRGQATDTQYF
j_call: TRBJ2-7; v_call: TRBV25-1; cdr3_aa: CASSHTRDSYEQYF
j_call: TRBJ2-2; v_call: TRBV7-3; cdr3_aa: CASSSPRQGAPGELFF
j_call: TRBJ2-7; v_call: TRBV11-1; cdr3_aa: CASSLSGSYEQYF
j_call: TRBJ2-5; v_call: TRBV7-2; cdr3_aa: CASSLAQGQETQYF
j_call: TRBJ2-7; v_call: TRBV10-3; cdr3_aa: CAIGGLQGILREQYF
j_call: TRBJ1-5; v_call: TRBV2; cdr3_aa: CASSDRSSNQPQHF